These T cell receptor beta chains were read from a single sample in a study of blood T cell repertoires in COVID-19. Some clones are missing from TCRdb's copy, which holds only in-frame ones; the method was immunoSEQ multiplex PCR. The table lists 250,000 or so clones, 75% to 85% of them singletons. The specimen was peripheral blood. Source of these receptors: a middle-aged man who had recovered from COVID-19. Both conserved end residues are part of each CDR3. Each record gives: D gene, J gene, V gene, clone size, CDR3 protein, CDR3 DNA. A D gene is named only where the DNA matches it firmly. Size is omitted from some rows. Given values are once, few, many or a class for expanded clones.

>TRBD1|TRBJ1-6|TRBV3-1/TRBV3-2|-
CASSLRGQGGNSPLHF
TGTGCCAGCAGCCTCAGGGGGCAGGGGGGCAATTCACCCCTCCACTTT
>TRBD1|TRBJ2-7|TRBV19|-
CASSDSPLGDRSLFSYEQYF
TGTGCCAGTAGTGATTCACCACTTGGGGACAGGAGTTTATTCTCCTACGAGCAGTACTTC
>TRBD2|TRBJ2-3|TRBV10-2|-
CASSDLVGTSGTRDTQYF
TGCGCCAGCAGTGACCTGGTCGGGACTAGCGGGACCCGGGATACGCAGTATTTT
>TRBD1|TRBJ2-3|TRBV5-4|-
CASSFRTGGGTDTQYF
TGTGCCAGCAGCTTCAGGACAGGGGGCGGGACAGATACGCAGTATTTT
>TRBD2|TRBJ2-7|TRBV6-5|-
CASSRTSGSYEQYF
TGTGCCAGCAGCCGGACTAGCGGATCCTACGAGCAGTACTTC
>TRBD1|TRBJ2-3|TRBV5-1|-
CASSLGTGGLSGRGTQYF
TGCGCCAGCAGCTTGGGGACAGGGGGCCTTAGCGGGAGAGGAACGCAGTATTTT
>TRBD1|TRBJ2-1|TRBV19|-
CASEAGQGNNEQFF
TGTGCCAGCGAAGCGGGACAGGGGAACAATGAGCAGTTCTTC
>-|TRBJ2-3|TRBV19|-
CASSMRTIKRPDTQYF
TGTGCCAGTAGTATGAGGACTATCAAGCGGCCAGATACGCAGTATTTT
>-|TRBJ1-1|TRBV11-3|-
CASRYRQLTEAFF
TGTGCCAGCCGCTACCGACAGCTCACTGAAGCTTTCTTT
>-|TRBJ2-2|TRBV9|-
CASSVLGSGELFF
TGTGCCAGCAGCGTACTCGGGTCCGGGGAGCTGTTTTTT
>TRBD2|TRBJ2-1|TRBV30|-
CAWSEGTTYNEQFF
TGTGCCTGGAGTGAGGGGACTACCTACAATGAGCAGTTCTTC
>-|TRBJ1-2|TRBV7-9|-
CASSAVDYGYTF
TGTGCCAGCAGCGCGGTGGACTATGGCTACACCTTC
>TRBD1|TRBJ2-3|TRBV5-4|-
CASSLNRDRTDTQYF
TGTGCCAGCAGCTTAAACCGGGACAGGACAGATACGCAGTATTTT
>TRBD1|TRBJ1-1|TRBV6-6|-
CASSRGQGDTEAFF
TGTGCCAGCAGTAGGGGACAGGGGGACACTGAAGCTTTCTTT
>TRBD2|TRBJ2-1|TRBV27|-
CASSFSSGSYNEQFF
TGTGCCAGCAGTTTTTCTAGCGGATCCTACAATGAGCAGTTCTTC
>TRBD2|TRBJ2-5|TRBV5-1|-
CASSFLLGAGGLETQYF
TGCGCCAGCAGCTTTCTGTTAGGAGCGGGAGGCCTGGAGACCCAGTACTTC
>-|TRBJ2-1|TRBV19|-
CASSASGSYNEQFF
TGTGCCAGTAGTGCGAGCGGAAGTTACAATGAGCAGTTCTTC
>-|TRBJ1-1|TRBV20-1|-
CSASDRVMNTEAFF
TGCAGTGCTAGTGACCGAGTCATGAACACTGAAGCTTTCTTT
>TRBD2|TRBJ2-2|TRBV5-1|-
CASSLVLAGEPGELFF
TGCGCCAGCAGCTTGGTCCTAGCGGGAGAACCCGGGGAGCTGTTTTTT
>-|TRBJ2-1|TRBV12-5|-
CASGSPVGSTYNEQFF
TGTGCTAGTGGTTCCCCCGTGGGCAGTACCTACAATGAGCAGTTCTTC
>-|TRBJ2-7|TRBV27|-
CASNPIGSSYEQYF
TGTGCCAGCAATCCTATAGGGAGCTCCTACGAGCAGTACTTC
>TRBD2|TRBJ2-1|TRBV19|-
CASSTFQREGSYNEQFF
TGTGCCAGTAGTACCTTTCAGCGGGAGGGCTCCTACAATGAGCAGTTCTTC
>-|TRBJ1-1|TRBV19|-
CASSTSLRQGRTNAEAFF
TGTGCCAGTAGTACCAGTTTGAGGCAGGGGCGCACCAACGCTGAAGCTTTCTTT
>-|TRBJ2-3|TRBV30|-
CAWSGRGRGDTQYF
TGTGCCTGGAGTGGGAGGGGGAGGGGAGATACGCAGTATTTT
>TRBD1|TRBJ1-2|TRBV19|few
CASSSVSGQLFYGYTF
TGTGCCAGTAGCTCCGTGTCGGGACAGCTTTTTTATGGCTACACCTTC
>TRBD1|TRBJ2-5|TRBV5-8|once
CASTGQGEETQYF
TGTGCCAGCACGGGACAGGGGGAAGAGACCCAGTACTTC
>TRBD1|TRBJ1-2|TRBV3-1/TRBV3-2|-
CASSPRGSNYGYTF
TGTGCCAGCAGCCCCAGGGGGTCTAACTATGGCTACACCTTC
>-|TRBJ1-2|TRBV11-2|-
CASSFREDYGYTF
TGTGCCAGCAGCTTCCGGGAGGACTATGGCTACACCTTC
>TRBD2|TRBJ2-5|TRBV19|once
CASSIDGGLAGPQETQYF
TGTGCCAGTAGTATAGATGGGGGACTAGCGGGGCCCCAAGAGACCCAGTACTTC
>-|TRBJ2-2|TRBV9|-
CASSVSPDMNTGELFF
TGTGCCAGCAGCGTAAGTCCGGACATGAACACCGGGGAGCTGTTTTTT
>-|TRBJ2-7|TRBV19|-
CASSTRDILGEQYF
TGTGCCAGTAGTACCCGGGACATCTTAGGCGAGCAGTACTTC
>TRBD1|TRBJ1-2|TRBV6-5|few
CASRSTGAANYGYTF
TGTGCCAGCAGATCCACAGGGGCCGCTAACTATGGCTACACCTTC
>TRBD2|TRBJ2-7|TRBV6-2/TRBV6-3|-
CASSSSGRGGEQYF
TGTGCCAGCAGTTCGTCCGGTCGGGGGGGCGAGCAGTACTTC
>TRBD1|TRBJ1-2|TRBV6-5|once
CASRLDRFYGYTF
TGTGCCAGCAGGTTGGACAGGTTCTATGGCTACACCTTC
>TRBD2|TRBJ2-3|TRBV7-2|-
CASSSGLARADTQYF
TGTGCCAGCAGCTCCGGACTAGCGAGGGCAGATACGCAGTATTTT
>TRBD1|TRBJ2-7|TRBV6-1|-
CASSEWTGDSYEQYF
TGTGCCAGCAGTGAATGGACAGGGGACTCCTACGAGCAGTACTTC
>TRBD2|TRBJ2-3|TRBV7-6|-
CASSLESGGAYTQYF
TGTGCCAGCAGCTTAGAATCGGGAGGAGCATATACGCAGTATTTT
>TRBD1|TRBJ1-5|TRBV19|-
CASSIRDSYSNQPQHF
TGTGCCAGTAGTATTAGGGACAGCTATAGCAATCAGCCCCAGCATTTT
>-|TRBJ2-2|TRBV5-4|-
CASSDTRAPNTGELFF
TGTGCCAGCAGCGATACTAGGGCCCCCAACACCGGGGAGCTGTTTTTT
>-|TRBJ2-1|TRBV4-1|many
CASSQDLEGAYYNEQFF
TGCGCCAGCAGCCAAGATCTGGAGGGGGCATACTACAATGAGCAGTTCTTC